This T cell receptor (beta chain) stems from a study of radiation and T cells in renal cell carcinoma. Notes on the study in general: From baseline, blood top tumor clonotypes peaked at 2 weeks post-radiation. Pretreatment tumor biopsies were lacking, so baseline clonotypes are unknown.

This CDR3 has 14 residues. The germline gives CDR1 SGHTA, CDR2 FQGNSA. V lost 3 bases and J lost 6; bases outside the gene matches: 7. Time point in this sample: baseline pretreatment blood. Treatment described: 15 Gy SBRT to primary tumor, nephrectomy 4 weeks later. Blood was sampled at baseline, 2 weeks and 4 weeks after SBRT. The tumor was a clear cell renal cell carcinoma. On this clone itself: Its antigen is undetermined.

Only in-frame clones appear in the TCRdb table, and some are missing; sequencing was by immunoSEQ multiplex PCR. The sample lists some 150,000 clones; around four fifths were seen once. This receptor was identified in a woman aged 45-59 years with renal cell carcinoma. The J gene is TRBJ1-2, the V gene TRBV7-2, with 7 bases that match TRBD1. The material sequenced was blood, taken from a patient whose treatment included radiotherapy and nephrectomy. The CDR3 region is CASSLSRDSDGYTF. The CDR3 DNA sequence: TGTGCCAGCAGCTTGTCCCGGGACAGTGATGGCTACACCTTC.